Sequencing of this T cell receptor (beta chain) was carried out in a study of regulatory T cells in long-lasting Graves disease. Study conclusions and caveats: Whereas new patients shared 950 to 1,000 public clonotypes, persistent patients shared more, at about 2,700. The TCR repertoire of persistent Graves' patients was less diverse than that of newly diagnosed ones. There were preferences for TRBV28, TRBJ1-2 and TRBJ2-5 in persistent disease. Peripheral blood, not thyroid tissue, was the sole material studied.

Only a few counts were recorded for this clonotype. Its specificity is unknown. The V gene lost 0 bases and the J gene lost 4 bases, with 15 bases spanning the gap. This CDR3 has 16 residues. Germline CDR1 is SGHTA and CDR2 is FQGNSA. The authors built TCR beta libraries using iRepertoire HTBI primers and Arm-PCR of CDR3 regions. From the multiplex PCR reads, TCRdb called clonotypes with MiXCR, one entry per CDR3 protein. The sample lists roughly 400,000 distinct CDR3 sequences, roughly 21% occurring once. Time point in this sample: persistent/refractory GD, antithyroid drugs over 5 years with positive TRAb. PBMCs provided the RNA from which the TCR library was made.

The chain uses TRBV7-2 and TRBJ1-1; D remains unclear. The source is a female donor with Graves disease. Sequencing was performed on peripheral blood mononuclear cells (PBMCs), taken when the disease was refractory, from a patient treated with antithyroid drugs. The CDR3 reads CASSLASRQAVTEAFF. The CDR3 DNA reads TGTGCCAGCAGCTTAGCTTCCCGGCAGGCTGTCACTGAAGCTTTCTTT.